The 18 T cell receptor beta chains given below trace back to one sample, sequenced in a study of T cell changes during pregnancy in multiple sclerosis. TCRdb keeps only in-frame clones here, not all; method: immunoSEQ multiplex PCR. The sample lists 80,000 to 100,000 clones; 91% were seen once. The sample was peripheral blood, taken after pregnancy. The receptors were gathered from a female donor in good health, enrolled as a control in a pregnancy study.

This clone was seen only once. The chain combines TRBV7-3 with TRBJ2-1, with 8 positions matching TRBD2. The V and J ends lost 5 bases and 2 bases, in that order; junction bases with no gene match: 8. The CDR3 contains 16 residues. From germline, CDR1 is SGHTA and CDR2 FQGTGA. For the CDR3, the DNA is TGTGCCAGCAGCCTCCTACCCGGGGGGGCCTACAATGAGCAGTTCTTC. Protein product: CASSLLPGGAYNEQFF.

This clone was recorded once. The chain recombines TRBV5-6 with TRBJ2-4; 9 bases line up with TRBD1. Trimming at V came to 3 bases and at J to 15 bases, leaving 7 bases not matched to a gene. The CDR3 spans 12 residues. CDR1 SGHDT and CDR2 YYEEEE come from the germline V gene. The CDR3 DNA sequence: TGTGCCAGCAGCTCAGGACAGGGGAGCTCGTACTTC. It codes for CASSSGQGSSYF.

Notes on this clone: The junction departs from germline at one end; a sequencing error may be responsible. The chain links TRBV7-9 to TRBJ2-5, with D hard to call. In germline, CDR1 is SEHNR, CDR2 FQNEAQ (reference sequence). CDR3 length: 13 residues. The CDR3 is CASSLPHLEIQYF. The CDR3 region has the DNA TGTGCCAGCAGCTTACCCCACCTGGAGATCCAGTACTTC.

The V and J genes are TRBV5-6 and TRBJ2-7; 7 bases line up with TRBD2. This CDR3 region has 14 residues. V trimming: 1 base; J trimming: 2 bases; junction bases outside the gene matches: 3. The germline V gene encodes CDR1 SGHDT and CDR2 YYEEEE. The CDR3 sequence is CASSLRGVTYEQYF. Written as DNA, the CDR3 is TGTGCCAGCAGCTTGCGGGGGGTTACCTACGAGCAGTACTTC.

In its sample, this clone was seen once. The J gene is TRBJ1-4, the V gene TRBV28, with D perhaps matching TRBD1 (6 bases). Germline V gives CDR1 MDHEN, CDR2 SYDVKM. V lost 5 bases to trimming and J lost 0 bases, with 16 bases between them. This CDR3 is built from 17 residues. The CDR3 reads CASSVIGQHATNEKLFF. CDR3 nucleotide sequence: TGTGCCAGCAGTGTCATTGGACAGCACGCAACTAATGAAAAACTGTTTTTT.

The chain is built from TRBV9 and TRBJ2-3; 8 nucleotides line up with TRBD1. Germline V lookup: CDR1 SGDLS, CDR2 YYNGEE. There are 15 residues in the CDR3. V lost 2 bases and J lost 6; bases outside the gene matches: 8. The CDR3 nucleotides read TGTGCCAGCAGCGTGCTCGGACAGGGCCCTGATACGCAGTATTTT. Residues: CASSVLGQGPDTQYF. The whole variable domain, filled in from reference TRBV9 and TRBJ2-3, reads DSGVTQTPKHLITATGQRVTLRCSPRSGDLSVYWYQQSLDQGLQFLIQYYNGEERAKGNILERFSAQQFPDLHSELNLSSLELGDSALYFCASSVLGQGPDTQYFGPGTRLTVL.

The chain joins TRBV7-2 to TRBJ1-5; possible D gene TRBD1, 5 bases. The CDR3 is made up of 13 amino acids. The V gene's germline CDR1 is SGHTA and CDR2 FQGNSA. V was shortened by 7 bases and J by 8 bases, with 15 bases between the two germline ends. The CDR3 sequence is CASKITGGEPQHF. CDR3 in DNA: TGTGCCAGCAAGATAACGGGAGGGGAGCCCCAGCATTTT.

The chain links TRBV19 to TRBJ1-6; D is perhaps TRBD1 (5 bases). CDR1 is LNHDA and CDR2 is SQIVND in the germline V gene (reference sequence). The length of the CDR3 is 13 residues. The V gene lost 7 bases and the J gene lost 2 bases, with 6 bases spanning the gap. The CDR3 DNA follows: TGTGCCAGTAAGGGGACCTATAATTCACCCCTCCACTTT. Protein sequence: CASKGTYNSPLHF.

V gene TRBV27 combines with J gene TRBJ1-1; D may be TRBD1 (6 bases). The CDR3 has 15 amino acids. The V and J ends lost 5 bases and 1 base respectively, with 14 bases between them. Germline-derived CDR1 and CDR2 are MNHEY and SMNVEV (reference sequence). CDR3 amino acids: CASSIRTATNTEAFF. The CDR3 DNA reads TGTGCCAGCAGTATTCGGACAGCGACGAACACTGAAGCTTTCTTT.

The chain joins TRBV5-5 to TRBJ1-3, with D uncertain. Trimming cost V 2 bases and J 8 bases, with 14 bases left between them. CDR3 length: 14 residues. Germline V gene sequence: CDR1 SGHKS, CDR2 YYEKEE (reference sequence). CDR3 protein: CASSLERPFHTIYF. The DNA for the CDR3 is TGTGCCAGCAGCTTAGAGCGTCCTTTTCACACCATATATTTT.

The chain joins TRBV2 to TRBJ2-5; TRBD2 matches 9 bases. Germline CDR1 reads SNHLY; CDR2 reads FYNNEI. V lost 2 bases, J lost 7 bases, and 8 bases stayed unmatched. The CDR3 covers 15 residues. The CDR3 DNA sequence: TGTGCCAGCAGTGAAATTGCGGGGGGGGCTGGGACCCAGTACTTC. It translates to CASSEIAGGAGTQYF.

This rearrangement joins TRBV6-1 to TRBJ2-1; the match to TRBD1 covers 9 bases. The trim removed 7 bases at V and 6 bases at J, leaving 4 bases unmatched. This CDR3 comprises 13 residues. Germline-derived CDR1 and CDR2 are MNHNS and SASEGT. The CDR3 DNA sequence: TGTGCCAGCACCGGGACAGGGCTCAATGAGCAGTTCTTC. It encodes CASTGTGLNEQFF.

The chain joins TRBV19 to TRBJ2-2, with 9 bases aligning to TRBD2. The CDR3 is made up of 15 amino acids. V lost 10 bases to trimming and J lost 7 bases; unmatched junction nucleotides: 13. The V gene's germline CDR1 is LNHDA and CDR2 SQIVND (reference sequence). The CDR3 loop reads CATSPSGGSIGELFF. CDR3 DNA sequence: TGTGCCACCTCCCCCAGCGGGGGGTCCATCGGGGAGCTGTTTTTT.

The chain combines TRBV4-2 with TRBJ1-1, with a weak D call TRBD1 (6 bases). The CDR3 runs to 12 residues. Trimming pared 10 bases from V and 0 bases from J, leaving 9 bases between. From germline, CDR1 is LGHNA and CDR2 YNFKEQ. CDR3 sequence reads: CATGQMNTEAFF. In nucleotides, the CDR3 is TGTGCCACCGGACAGATGAACACTGAAGCTTTCTTT.

Only one count was recorded for this clone. The rearrangement uses TRBV28 and TRBJ1-2; no clear D gene. The ends were cut back, 8 bases at V and 0 bases at J, with 10 bases in the middle. Germline values: CDR1 MDHEN, CDR2 SYDVKM. CDR3 length: 13 residues. The CDR3 nucleotides read TGTGCCAGCGATACCTTAGCTAACTATGGCTACACCTTC. It translates to CASDTLANYGYTF.

The V and J genes are TRBV6-6 and TRBJ1-2; D may be TRBD1 (6 bases). Trimming shortened V by 5 bases and J by 0 bases, and 7 bases separated the two germline ends. This CDR3 region has 13 residues. Germline loops: CDR1 MNHNY, CDR2 SVGAGI (reference sequence). The CDR3 reads CASSTGPNYGYTF. The CDR3 DNA sequence: TGTGCCAGCAGTACAGGGCCTAACTATGGCTACACCTTC.

The rearrangement uses TRBV5-6 and TRBJ1-1; D unresolved. The V gene's germline CDR1 is SGHDT and CDR2 YYEEEE. CDR3 size: 14 residues. V dropped 0 bases and J dropped 2 bases, with 8 bases sitting between them. The chain's CDR3 is CASSLVAPNTEAFF. Here the CDR3 DNA reads TGTGCCAGCAGCTTGGTAGCGCCCAACACTGAAGCTTTCTTT.

The V call is TRBV7-2, the J call TRBJ1-2, with 9 positions matching TRBD1. With V trimmed by 5 bases and J by 8 bases, 12 bases remained unmatched. The CDR3 has 15 residues. Germline assignment: CDR1 SGHTA and CDR2 FQGNSA. CDR3 amino acids: CASSPTQQGAWGYTF. CDR3 DNA: TGTGCCAGCAGCCCTACTCAACAGGGGGCCTGGGGCTACACCTTC.